A selection of T cell receptor beta chains follows, all from one sample in a study of shared clonotypes between healthy human individuals. Assay: immunoSEQ multiplex PCR; the TCRdb copy retains only in-frame clones and omits some. Of hundreds of thousands of clones detected, 80% to 95% appear once; the ten largest clones hold 24%. Sequenced material: naive CD8+ T cells sorted from blood. The receptors were gathered from a man aged 30-40 years in good health. CDR3s include the opening cysteine and the closing phenylalanine or tryptophan. Each record gives: CDR3 DNA, CDR3 protein, J gene, V gene, D gene, clone size. The D gene is left open where the match is weak. Some rows mark clone size as missing; the rest say once, few, many or name a class of expanded clone.

cdr3_nt: TGTGCCAGCAGCCAGATGGAAGTCTATGGCTACACCTTC
cdr3_aa: CASSQMEVYGYTF
j_call: TRBJ1-2
v_call: TRBV14
d_call: NA
clone_size: NA

cdr3_nt: TGTGCCAGCAGCGTAAAGAGGGCGAGTACTCACAATGAGCAGTTCTTC
cdr3_aa: CASSVKRASTHNEQFF
j_call: TRBJ2-1
v_call: TRBV9
d_call: NA
clone_size: NA

cdr3_nt: TGTGCCAGCAGTTTTAGCGGGAGCTCCTACGAGCAGTACTTC
cdr3_aa: CASSFSGSSYEQYF
j_call: TRBJ2-7
v_call: TRBV27
d_call: TRBD2
clone_size: NA

cdr3_nt: TGTGCCAGCAGCGTAGGGGACGGTAATGAAAAACTGTTTTTT
cdr3_aa: CASSVGDGNEKLFF
j_call: TRBJ1-4
v_call: TRBV9
d_call: NA
clone_size: once

cdr3_nt: TGTGCCAGTAGTTCGAGCCCAGGGGTGGCTGAAAAACTGTTTTTT
cdr3_aa: CASSSSPGVAEKLFF
j_call: TRBJ1-4
v_call: TRBV19
d_call: NA
clone_size: NA

cdr3_nt: TGTGCCAGCAGGGGGGCAGGGGGTCGTCCAGGCTATGGCTACACCTTC
cdr3_aa: CASRGAGGRPGYGYTF
j_call: TRBJ1-2
v_call: TRBV27
d_call: TRBD1
clone_size: NA

cdr3_nt: TGTGCCAGCAGCTTACCCGGGGGGGGCGAAAAACTGTTTTTT
cdr3_aa: CASSLPGGGEKLFF
j_call: TRBJ1-4
v_call: TRBV7-9
d_call: NA
clone_size: NA

cdr3_nt: TGCAGTGCCGACTCCTACGAGCAGTACTTC
cdr3_aa: CSADSYEQYF
j_call: TRBJ2-7
v_call: TRBV20-1
d_call: NA
clone_size: once

cdr3_nt: TGCAGCGTTGTAGCGGGAGGGCCGTCCTACGAGCAGTACTTC
cdr3_aa: CSVVAGGPSYEQYF
j_call: TRBJ2-7
v_call: TRBV29-1
d_call: TRBD2
clone_size: NA

cdr3_nt: TGTGCCACCGTCTGGGGGCTGTACGAGCAGTACTTC
cdr3_aa: CATVWGLYEQYF
j_call: TRBJ2-7
v_call: TRBV6-1
d_call: NA
clone_size: NA

cdr3_nt: TGTGCCAGCAGCTTTCCAGGGGGGAGCTCCTACAATGAGCAGTTCTTC
cdr3_aa: CASSFPGGSSYNEQFF
j_call: TRBJ2-1
v_call: TRBV7-8
d_call: NA
clone_size: NA

cdr3_nt: TGTGCCAGCAGCACGTCTAGCGGGAGGAACACCGGGGAGCTGTTTTTT
cdr3_aa: CASSTSSGRNTGELFF
j_call: TRBJ2-2
v_call: TRBV11-3
d_call: TRBD2
clone_size: once

cdr3_nt: TGTGCCAGCCACAGGGGGTACGAGCAGTACTTC
cdr3_aa: CASHRGYEQYF
j_call: TRBJ2-7
v_call: TRBV27
d_call: TRBD1
clone_size: few

cdr3_nt: TGTGCCAGCAGCTTAGCCCCTGGACACCCGCAAAACACTGAAGCTTTCTTT
cdr3_aa: CASSLAPGHPQNTEAFF
j_call: TRBJ1-1
v_call: TRBV7-9
d_call: NA
clone_size: once

cdr3_nt: TGTGCCAGCAGCAAGACGACGGGGAACTATGGCTACACCTTC
cdr3_aa: CASSKTTGNYGYTF
j_call: TRBJ1-2
v_call: TRBV7-9
d_call: NA
clone_size: NA

cdr3_nt: TGTGCCAGCAGTTTACGTCAGACCTACGAGCAGTACTTC
cdr3_aa: CASSLRQTYEQYF
j_call: TRBJ2-7
v_call: TRBV27
d_call: NA
clone_size: once

cdr3_nt: TGTGCCAGTAGTATACGACAGGGATATGTACATGGCTACACCTTC
cdr3_aa: CASSIRQGYVHGYTF
j_call: TRBJ1-2
v_call: TRBV19
d_call: TRBD1
clone_size: NA

cdr3_nt: TGTGCCAGCAGTTACCAAACAGGGGGGTACGAGCAGTACTTC
cdr3_aa: CASSYQTGGYEQYF
j_call: TRBJ2-7
v_call: TRBV6-6
d_call: TRBD1
clone_size: NA

cdr3_nt: TGTGCCAGCAGCCCGGGGGCTAGCAATCAGCCCCAGCATTTT
cdr3_aa: CASSPGASNQPQHF
j_call: TRBJ1-5
v_call: TRBV27
d_call: NA
clone_size: NA

cdr3_nt: TGTGCCTGGTCTACAGGGGCTGGGGCCAACGTCCTGACTTTC
cdr3_aa: CAWSTGAGANVLTF
j_call: TRBJ2-6
v_call: TRBV30
d_call: TRBD1
clone_size: once

cdr3_nt: TGTGCCAGCAGATCGGACTACCGGGGTGAAAAACTGTTTTTT
cdr3_aa: CASRSDYRGEKLFF
j_call: TRBJ1-4
v_call: TRBV2
d_call: NA
clone_size: NA

cdr3_nt: TGTGCCAGTAGGCAGTTCGGGTATGATGAGACCCAGTACTTC
cdr3_aa: CASRQFGYDETQYF
j_call: TRBJ2-5
v_call: TRBV19
d_call: NA
clone_size: once

cdr3_nt: TGTGCCTGGAGTCCGGCCGGGACTAGTTGGATTGATGAGCAGTTCTTC
cdr3_aa: CAWSPAGTSWIDEQFF
j_call: TRBJ2-1
v_call: TRBV30
d_call: TRBD2
clone_size: NA

cdr3_nt: TGTGCCAGCAGCCAAGAGGCAGATACGCAGTATTTT
cdr3_aa: CASSQEADTQYF
j_call: TRBJ2-3
v_call: TRBV14
d_call: NA
clone_size: NA

cdr3_nt: TGTGCCAGCAGCTTAGAGGTCGGGGAGACCCAGTACTTC
cdr3_aa: CASSLEVGETQYF
j_call: TRBJ2-5
v_call: TRBV7-6
d_call: NA
clone_size: NA

cdr3_nt: TGTGCCAGCAGTTATTCAGCAGGCAGCTACGAGCAGTACTTC
cdr3_aa: CASSYSAGSYEQYF
j_call: TRBJ2-7
v_call: TRBV6-5
d_call: NA
clone_size: NA

cdr3_nt: TGTGCCAGCAGTGAAACAAAGACAGAGTGGGGGGAGCAGTACTTC
cdr3_aa: CASSETKTEWGEQYF
j_call: TRBJ2-7
v_call: TRBV28
d_call: NA
clone_size: NA

cdr3_nt: TGCGCCAGCAGCTTGGGACTAGCGGGAGAAGGAGAGACCCAGTACTTC
cdr3_aa: CASSLGLAGEGETQYF
j_call: TRBJ2-5
v_call: TRBV5-1
d_call: TRBD2
clone_size: once

cdr3_nt: TGTGCCAGCAGCCCCCGACTAGAGGGGAATGAGCAGTTCTTC
cdr3_aa: CASSPRLEGNEQFF
j_call: TRBJ2-1
v_call: TRBV4-2
d_call: NA
clone_size: NA

cdr3_nt: TGTGCCAGCAGCCTGACAGGCGGGGAGGAAAAACTGTTTTTT
cdr3_aa: CASSLTGGEEKLFF
j_call: TRBJ1-4
v_call: TRBV7-6
d_call: NA
clone_size: NA

cdr3_nt: TGTGCCAGCAGGAATGATAGATTCCTGAACACCGGGGAGCTGTTTTTT
cdr3_aa: CASRNDRFLNTGELFF
j_call: TRBJ2-2
v_call: TRBV7-9
d_call: NA
clone_size: NA

cdr3_nt: TGTGCCAGCAGTCTCACAGGGGTGAACACTGAAGCTTTCTTT
cdr3_aa: CASSLTGVNTEAFF
j_call: TRBJ1-1
v_call: TRBV27
d_call: TRBD1
clone_size: once

cdr3_nt: TGTGCCAGCAGCTTAGTTCAAGGGAACAGCTACGAGCAGTACTTC
cdr3_aa: CASSLVQGNSYEQYF
j_call: TRBJ2-7
v_call: TRBV7-9
d_call: NA
clone_size: NA

cdr3_nt: TGCGCCAGCAGTGAAGGAGTAGAGCAGTTCTTC
cdr3_aa: CASSEGVEQFF
j_call: TRBJ2-1
v_call: TRBV10-1
d_call: NA
clone_size: few

cdr3_nt: TGTGCCAGCAGCTTAGTCCTCCAGGGTCTGTTCGATACGCAGTATTTT
cdr3_aa: CASSLVLQGLFDTQYF
j_call: TRBJ2-3
v_call: TRBV11-1
d_call: NA
clone_size: NA

cdr3_nt: TGCGCCAGCAGTCAACTAGCGGGGCAGATCGATACGCAGTATTTT
cdr3_aa: CASSQLAGQIDTQYF
j_call: TRBJ2-3
v_call: TRBV23-1
d_call: TRBD2
clone_size: NA

cdr3_nt: TGTGCCAGCAGTTTAGTGCTAGCGGGAGGGTACGAGCAGTACTTC
cdr3_aa: CASSLVLAGGYEQYF
j_call: TRBJ2-7
v_call: TRBV28
d_call: TRBD2
clone_size: NA

cdr3_nt: TGCAGCGTTGAAGATCGAATAATTACGGGGATAACTAACTATGGCTACACCTTC
cdr3_aa: CSVEDRIITGITNYGYTF
j_call: TRBJ1-2
v_call: TRBV29-1
d_call: NA
clone_size: NA

cdr3_nt: TGTGCTAGTGGTTTGGTACAGTCGCGGGACACCGGACTGGAGATCTCCTACAATGAGCAGTTCTTC
cdr3_aa: CASGLVQSRDTGLEISYNEQFF
j_call: TRBJ2-1
v_call: TRBV12-5
d_call: NA
clone_size: once

cdr3_nt: TGTGCCAGCAGCTTCAATCCCCCCGGGGAGCTGTTTTTT
cdr3_aa: CASSFNPPGELFF
j_call: TRBJ2-2
v_call: TRBV7-3
d_call: NA
clone_size: NA

cdr3_nt: TGTGCCAGCAGTTTATCGACCAGGCCCACCTACGAGCAGTACTTC
cdr3_aa: CASSLSTRPTYEQYF
j_call: TRBJ2-7
v_call: TRBV27
d_call: NA
clone_size: NA

cdr3_nt: TGTGCCAGCAGCTTGTGGAGTACGAACACCGGGGAGCTGTTTTTT
cdr3_aa: CASSLWSTNTGELFF
j_call: TRBJ2-2
v_call: TRBV5-5
d_call: NA
clone_size: NA

cdr3_nt: TGTGCCAGCGTGGAGGGGAACAGGATAAACAATGAGCAGTTCTTC
cdr3_aa: CASVEGNRINNEQFF
j_call: TRBJ2-1
v_call: TRBV7-9
d_call: NA
clone_size: NA

cdr3_nt: TGCGCCAGCAGCCTCGATGGGACAGGAGGGGGGACCCAGTACTTC
cdr3_aa: CASSLDGTGGGTQYF
j_call: TRBJ2-5
v_call: TRBV4-1
d_call: TRBD1
clone_size: NA

cdr3_nt: TGTGCCAGCAGTTACGGCGCAGGGGTGGTGGAAGCTTTCTTT
cdr3_aa: CASSYGAGVVEAFF
j_call: TRBJ1-1
v_call: TRBV6-5
d_call: NA
clone_size: NA

cdr3_nt: TGCAGCGTTGTCCTAGCGGGAGACATAGTGGGGAATGAGCAGTTCTTC
cdr3_aa: CSVVLAGDIVGNEQFF
j_call: TRBJ2-1
v_call: TRBV29-1
d_call: TRBD2
clone_size: NA

cdr3_nt: TGTGCCAGCGGTCAGACACAAGATACGCAGTATTTT
cdr3_aa: CASGQTQDTQYF
j_call: TRBJ2-3
v_call: TRBV7-8
d_call: NA
clone_size: NA

cdr3_nt: TGCGCCAGCAGCCCCGCGGCTAGAGGGCTGAACGAGCAGTACTTC
cdr3_aa: CASSPAARGLNEQYF
j_call: TRBJ2-7
v_call: TRBV4-1
d_call: NA
clone_size: NA

cdr3_nt: TGTGCCAGCAGCTTAGTGAGCGGAGCGTACAATGAGCAGTTCTTC
cdr3_aa: CASSLVSGAYNEQFF
j_call: TRBJ2-1
v_call: TRBV7-9
d_call: NA
clone_size: NA

cdr3_nt: TGTGCCAGCAGTGGACTAACTGGTGGCTACACCTTC
cdr3_aa: CASSGLTGGYTF
j_call: TRBJ1-2
v_call: TRBV6-6
d_call: NA
clone_size: NA

cdr3_nt: TGTGCCAGCAGTGACAGCGCTGGAAACACCATATATTTT
cdr3_aa: CASSDSAGNTIYF
j_call: TRBJ1-3
v_call: TRBV2
d_call: NA
clone_size: NA

cdr3_nt: TGTGCCTACCCCGGCAGGGCTGGCGAGCAGTACTTC
cdr3_aa: CAYPGRAGEQYF
j_call: TRBJ2-7
v_call: TRBV6-5
d_call: NA
clone_size: NA

cdr3_nt: TGTGCCAGTAGTCCCTCCTACGACGGAGCCTACGAGCAGTACTTC
cdr3_aa: CASSPSYDGAYEQYF
j_call: TRBJ2-7
v_call: TRBV19
d_call: NA
clone_size: NA

cdr3_nt: TGTGCCAGCAGTGTAGCCGGGGAGCTGTTTTTT
cdr3_aa: CASSVAGELFF
j_call: TRBJ2-2
v_call: TRBV6-1
d_call: NA
clone_size: NA

cdr3_nt: TGTGCCAGCAGCGTTTTGGGCAGCACAGATACGCAGTATTTT
cdr3_aa: CASSVLGSTDTQYF
j_call: TRBJ2-3
v_call: TRBV9
d_call: NA
clone_size: NA

cdr3_nt: TGTGCCAGCAGTGTGTCAGAGCAGTTCTTC
cdr3_aa: CASSVSEQFF
j_call: TRBJ2-1
v_call: TRBV2
d_call: NA
clone_size: NA

cdr3_nt: TGTGCCAGCAGCTTGAAACTAGCGGGAGTAGAGCAGTTCTTC
cdr3_aa: CASSLKLAGVEQFF
j_call: TRBJ2-1
v_call: TRBV7-2
d_call: TRBD2
clone_size: NA

cdr3_nt: TGCAGCGTCCTCGGGGACAGGGGGACTGAAGCTTTCTTT
cdr3_aa: CSVLGDRGTEAFF
j_call: TRBJ1-1
v_call: TRBV29-1
d_call: TRBD1
clone_size: NA

cdr3_nt: TGTGCCAGCAGCTTATCCGCTCTGGCGGGATGGTCGTACAATGAGCAGTTCTTC
cdr3_aa: CASSLSALAGWSYNEQFF
j_call: TRBJ2-1
v_call: TRBV11-2
d_call: NA
clone_size: many

cdr3_nt: TGTGCCAGCAGCAAGTGGAGGGCCTTCAATGAGCAGTTCTTC
cdr3_aa: CASSKWRAFNEQFF
j_call: TRBJ2-1
v_call: TRBV5-6
d_call: NA
clone_size: NA